Listed below are T cell receptor beta chains from one sample, sequenced in a study of human thymus T cells. The repertoire was sequenced with immunoSEQ multiplex PCR; TCRdb's copy has only in-frame clones and lacks some. Here the sample spans under 150,000 clones, just under 95% being singletons. Sequencing was carried out using thymus tissue. Receptors originate from a boy in the first two years of life with a congenital heart defect but otherwise immunologically healthy. Each CDR3 is given with its conserved first and last residue. Fields, in order: CDR3 length, J gene, V gene, D gene, clone size, CDR3 DNA, CDR3 protein. The D gene is left open where the match is weak. The size field is filled for only some rows; it gives once, few, many or a size class.

length: 14
J: TRBJ2-5
V: TRBV7-9
D: -
size: -
DNA: TGTGCCAGCAGCTTAGCGTTAGCGAAAGAGACCCAGTACTTC
CDR3: CASSLALAKETQYF

length: 18
J: TRBJ2-5
V: TRBV7-2
D: TRBD1
size: -
DNA: TGTGCCAGCAGCTTATTGGGGACAGGGGGGCCTGAACAAGAGACCCAGTACTTC
CDR3: CASSLLGTGGPEQETQYF

length: 17
J: TRBJ1-1
V: TRBV6-1
D: -
size: -
DNA: TGTGCCAGCAGTGAAAGGGTCGAAGGGGCGGAGGACACTGAAGCTTTCTTT
CDR3: CASSERVEGAEDTEAFF

length: 16
J: TRBJ2-3
V: TRBV10-1
D: TRBD2
size: -
DNA: TGCGCCAGCAGCGACTCTAGCGGGGGGGCAGGAGATACGCAGTATTTT
CDR3: CASSDSSGGAGDTQYF

length: 15
J: TRBJ2-7
V: TRBV6-1
D: -
size: -
DNA: TGTGCCAGCAGTGAACTGTCAGGGGCTGGGTACGAGCAGTACTTC
CDR3: CASSELSGAGYEQYF

length: 16
J: TRBJ2-2
V: TRBV4-1
D: -
size: -
DNA: TGCGCCAGCAGCTCACCGGGCAGGGGGAACACCGGGGAGCTGTTTTTT
CDR3: CASSSPGRGNTGELFF

length: 13
J: TRBJ1-4
V: TRBV5-4
D: TRBD1
size: -
DNA: TGTGCCAGAGGGACAGATTGGGATGAAAAACTGTTTTTT
CDR3: CARGTDWDEKLFF

length: 15
J: TRBJ2-2
V: TRBV7-6
D: -
size: once
DNA: TGTGCCAGCAGCCTAGAAGGGGCGGTGGCCGGGGAGCTGTTTTTT
CDR3: CASSLEGAVAGELFF

length: 13
J: TRBJ1-6
V: TRBV9
D: TRBD1
size: -
DNA: TGTGCCAGCAGCTGGACAGGGGGCTCACCCCTCCACTTT
CDR3: CASSWTGGSPLHF

length: 16
J: TRBJ2-5
V: TRBV7-2
D: TRBD2
size: -
DNA: TGTGCCAGCAGCTTTCGTGTGCGGGGGGCTCAAGAGACCCAGTACTTC
CDR3: CASSFRVRGAQETQYF

length: 15
J: TRBJ1-1
V: TRBV5-6
D: -
size: -
DNA: TGTGCCAGCAGCCTAGATTTAGACAGGAGAGATGAAGCTTTCTTT
CDR3: CASSLDLDRRDEAFF

length: 13
J: TRBJ2-2
V: TRBV7-2
D: -
size: -
DNA: TGTGCCAGCAGCTTGAAGCCGGCCGGGGAGCTGTTTTTT
CDR3: CASSLKPAGELFF

length: 14
J: TRBJ1-1
V: TRBV10-1
D: -
size: -
DNA: TGCGCCAGCAGTGACACCCCCGGGGACACTGAAGCTTTCTTT
CDR3: CASSDTPGDTEAFF

length: 15
J: TRBJ2-1
V: TRBV5-1
D: -
size: -
DNA: TGCGCCAGCAGCCCCGAGCCGGGACGCACCCATGAGCAGTTCTTC
CDR3: CASSPEPGRTHEQFF

length: 17
J: TRBJ2-3
V: TRBV5-1
D: -
size: -
DNA: TGCGCCAGCAGCTTGAGGGCGGGCTTCTCAAGGCCAGATACGCAGTATTTT
CDR3: CASSLRAGFSRPDTQYF

length: 15
J: TRBJ2-1
V: TRBV7-6
D: TRBD2
size: -
DNA: TGTGCCAGCAGCTTAGCGGGACGGGGGGATAATGAGCAGTTCTTC
CDR3: CASSLAGRGDNEQFF

length: 16
J: TRBJ2-3
V: TRBV4-3
D: -
size: -
DNA: TGCGCCAGCAGCCAAGATCTAGGGGGGCCCACAGATACGCAGTATTTT
CDR3: CASSQDLGGPTDTQYF

length: 16
J: TRBJ2-5
V: TRBV4-2
D: TRBD1
size: -
DNA: TGTGCCAGCAGCCAAGAGACCCGGGACAGGGCCGAGACCCAGTACTTC
CDR3: CASSQETRDRAETQYF

length: 16
J: TRBJ2-2
V: TRBV4-1
D: -
size: -
DNA: TGCGCCAGCAGCCAACTGACATCTACGAACACCGGGGAGCTGTTTTTT
CDR3: CASSQLTSTNTGELFF

length: 18
J: TRBJ2-7
V: TRBV7-8
D: TRBD1
size: -
DNA: TGTGCCAGCAGCTTCGGACAGGCCGACGGGGCGATCTCCTACGAGCAGTACTTC
CDR3: CASSFGQADGAISYEQYF

length: 13
J: TRBJ2-1
V: TRBV5-6
D: TRBD2
size: -
DNA: TGTGCCAGCAGCACTGGCGGGGGGCCTGAGCAGTTCTTC
CDR3: CASSTGGGPEQFF

length: 15
J: TRBJ2-1
V: TRBV19
D: TRBD2
size: once
DNA: TGTGCCAGTAGTATGCACCTAGCGGGGGTTAATGAGCAGTTCTTC
CDR3: CASSMHLAGVNEQFF

length: 15
J: TRBJ2-7
V: TRBV9
D: TRBD2
size: -
DNA: TGTGCCAGCAGCAAAGGCACAGGCGGGGGCTACGAGCAGTACTTC
CDR3: CASSKGTGGGYEQYF

length: 15
J: TRBJ1-6
V: TRBV5-5
D: -
size: once
DNA: TGTGCCAGCAGCTTGAGGGACGCTGGAGGCTCACCCCTCCACTTT
CDR3: CASSLRDAGGSPLHF

length: 15
J: TRBJ2-7
V: TRBV11-2
D: -
size: -
DNA: TGTGCCAGCAGCGCCCCAACCTGGGGGGCTGGGGAGCAGTACTTC
CDR3: CASSAPTWGAGEQYF

length: 12
J: TRBJ1-1
V: TRBV28
D: -
size: -
DNA: TGTGCCAGCAGTTCGCGGGGGACTGAAGCTTTCTTT
CDR3: CASSSRGTEAFF

length: 12
J: TRBJ1-2
V: TRBV30
D: TRBD1
size: -
DNA: TGTGCCTGGAGTCCCCGACAGGGGGGCTACACCTTC
CDR3: CAWSPRQGGYTF

length: 17
J: TRBJ2-2
V: TRBV5-1
D: TRBD1
size: -
DNA: TGCGCCAGCAGCTCCTCTCAGGGGGCTGAGGACACCGGGGAGCTGTTTTTT
CDR3: CASSSSQGAEDTGELFF

length: 15
J: TRBJ1-2
V: TRBV5-6
D: TRBD1
size: -
DNA: TGTGCCAGCAGCTTGGTTACAGGGGGCCACTATGGCTACACCTTC
CDR3: CASSLVTGGHYGYTF

length: 16
J: TRBJ2-7
V: TRBV4-2
D: -
size: -
DNA: TGTGCCAGCAGCCAAGAAATCGGGAGCCGGGTGAGAGAGCAGTACTTC
CDR3: CASSQEIGSRVREQYF

length: 17
J: TRBJ1-2
V: TRBV2
D: -
size: once
DNA: TGTGCCAGCAGTCAGGGAGGGCTATATTTTTGGGACTATGGCTACACCTTC
CDR3: CASSQGGLYFWDYGYTF

length: 11
J: TRBJ2-1
V: TRBV6-5
D: -
size: -
DNA: TGTGCCAGCAGGAGCGCCAATGAGCAGTTCTTC
CDR3: CASRSANEQFF

length: 16
J: TRBJ1-2
V: TRBV4-2
D: TRBD1
size: -
DNA: TGTGCCAGCAGCCCCGGCTGGCAGGGGGATTCCTATGGCTACACCTTC
CDR3: CASSPGWQGDSYGYTF

length: 11
J: TRBJ2-1
V: TRBV6-6
D: -
size: -
DNA: TGTGCCAGCAGGTCAGGGTATGAGCAGTTCTTC
CDR3: CASRSGYEQFF

length: 11
J: TRBJ1-2
V: TRBV28
D: -
size: -
DNA: TGTGCCACCTCGGCTAGCTATGGCTACACCTTC
CDR3: CATSASYGYTF

length: 15
J: TRBJ2-5
V: TRBV27
D: TRBD2
size: -
DNA: TGTGCCAGCAGTTTATGGACTAGCGGGGAGGAGACCCAGTACTTC
CDR3: CASSLWTSGEETQYF